Below are 17 T cell receptor beta chains sequenced from a single sample in a study of T cell repertoires in cytomegalovirus infection (dated by TCRdb to the late 2010s). Sequenced using an Illumina HiSeq 1500. TCRdb trimmed public reads at Q25 via fastp, called clones via MiXCR and kept in-frame beta chains. Rows with one shared CDR3 protein collapse into an entry with the most common genes and DNA. Across this sample there are about 330,000 distinct CDR3 sequences, with 9% to 9.5% seen only once. The ten largest clonotypes hold about 4.5% of the sample. Source material: PBMCs. All receptors derive from a human donor in good health (CMV status not recorded). Some clones in this sample may be carry-over from other donors' samples.

This clonotype came up many times. The V gene is TRBV7-9, the J gene TRBJ2-7, with D maybe TRBD1 (6 bases). CDR1 and CDR2 (germline): SEHNR, FQNEAQ (reference sequence). The CDR3 contains 13 residues. V lost 5 bases and J 3 bases, leaving 11 bases between the germline ends. The CDR3 protein is CASSPEGGYEQYF. DNA of the CDR3: TGTGCCAGCAGCCCCGAAGGGGGCTACGAGCAGTACTTC.

This clonotype was detected many times. The chain employs TRBV10-2 and TRBJ2-7, with D possibly matching TRBD2 (6 bases). The CDR3 length is 15 residues. V was trimmed by 8 bases and J by 0 bases, leaving 17 bases between them. Germline V gives CDR1 WSHSY, CDR2 SAAADI. Here the CDR3 DNA reads TGCGCCAGCCTCATTCGGGGAGGTAACTCCTACGAGCAGTACTTC. This codes for CASLIRGGNSYEQYF.

This clonotype was counted only a few times. The chain links TRBV15 to TRBJ2-1; D ambiguous. Deletions cut 0 bases from V and 10 bases from J, with 22 bases between. In germline, CDR1 is LNHNV, CDR2 YYDKDF (reference sequence). The CDR3 covers 17 residues. The DNA for the CDR3 is TGTGCCACCAGCAGAGATACCAGACGGTCTTACCAAGGAGAGCAGTTCTTC. It yields the protein CATSRDTRRSYQGEQFF.

This clonotype was recorded many times. V and J are TRBV6-2 or TRBV6-3 and TRBJ2-1; 8 bases map to TRBD2. The V segment lost 6 bases and the J segment 2 bases; nucleotides outside the gene matches: 9. The CDR3 spans 16 residues. Germline CDR1 is MNHEY and CDR2 is SVGEGT. CDR3 residues: CASSPWAGGTYNEQFF. The CDR3 DNA follows: TGTGCCAGCAGCCCCTGGGCGGGAGGAACCTACAATGAGCAGTTCTTC.

V is TRBV6-2 or TRBV6-3 and J is TRBJ2-1; D not certain. Germline values: CDR1 MNHEY, CDR2 SVGEGT. There are 11 residues in the CDR3. Deletions cut 3 bases from V and 9 bases from J, with 6 bases between. This CDR3 reads CASSYGSEQFF. CDR3 coding DNA: TGTGCCAGCAGTTATGGCTCTGAGCAGTTCTTC.

This clonotype was counted a few times. The gene calls are TRBV10-3 and TRBJ1-1; D uncertain. CDR3 length: 14 amino acids. The ends were cut back, 5 bases at V and 3 bases at J, with 13 bases in the middle. Germline values: CDR1 ENHRY, CDR2 SYGVKD. The CDR3 DNA follows: TGTGCCATCAGTCCTTCGGCCGAGGACACTGAAGCTTTCTTT. Translating it yields CAISPSAEDTEAFF.

CDR3 coding DNA: TGTGCCAGCAGCCCCGTAGCGGGAGGCCACAATGAGCAGTTCTTC. This translates into CASSPVAGGHNEQFF. V usage is TRBV7-9 and J usage is TRBJ2-1, with 10 bases that match TRBD2. Germline V lookup: CDR1 SEHNR, CDR2 FQNEAQ (reference sequence). Losses at the gene ends were 5 bases for V and 5 bases for J; bases not matched to a gene: 6. The CDR3 has 15 residues.

Comment on this clonotype: Being one base from a much bigger clone, this may be a read error. Likely a read error: the CDR3 ends without its conserved phenylalanine or tryptophan. The chain carries TRBV7-2 and TRBJ2-7; 8 bases are a match to TRBD2. The CDR3 spans 15 residues. V lost 3 bases, J lost 2 bases, and 6 bases stayed unmatched. CDR1 and CDR2 (germline): SGHTA, FQGNSA. CDR3 DNA: TGTGCCAGCAGCTTGGGGACTAGTCAGGCCTACGAGCAGTACCTC. Its protein product is CASSLGTSQAYEQYL.

This clonotype appeared many times. This chain uses TRBV7-3 with TRBJ2-2, with unresolved D. Between the trimmed V and J ends, which lost 5 bases and 1 base, there was a span of 8 bases. The germline V gene has CDR1 SGHTA and CDR2 FQGTGA. The CDR3 loop spans 14 amino acids. In DNA form, the CDR3 reads TGTGCCAGCAGCCCGAACGGGAACACCGGGGAGCTGTTTTTT. Protein sequence: CASSPNGNTGELFF.

The V gene is TRBV6-2 or TRBV6-3, the J gene TRBJ1-4, with D hard to call. The CDR3 contains 15 residues. In germline, CDR1 is MNHEY, CDR2 SVGEGT. V lost 0 bases to trimming and J lost 0 bases, with 5 bases between them. The CDR3 DNA sequence: TGTGCCAGCAGTTACTCGCAAGCAACTAATGAAAAACTGTTTTTT. Protein product: CASSYSQATNEKLFF.

This clonotype has only a few counts. This chain links TRBV12-3 or TRBV12-4 with TRBJ2-7; the D is unclear. This CDR3 comprises 13 residues. V gave up 3 bases and J gave up 3 bases, with 9 bases separating them. The CDR3 bases are TGTGCCAGCAGTTTCCTCTCTATCTACGAGCAGTACTTC. This translates into CASSFLSIYEQYF.

This clonotype was seen repeatedly, ten times or more. J is TRBJ1-2 and V is TRBV12-3 or TRBV12-4; possible D gene TRBD1, 5 bases. V was shortened by 5 bases and J by 4 bases, with 17 bases between the two germline ends. This CDR3 spans 15 amino acids. The CDR3 DNA is TGTGCCAGCAGTCCAACGGACACCCCTATCTATGGCTACACCTTC. It codes for CASSPTDTPIYGYTF.

Comments on this clonotype: At one end, the junction sequence differs from germline, possibly due to a read error. The V and J genes are TRBV4-2 and TRBJ2-5, with TRBD2 matching 7 bases. The CDR3 is made up of 16 amino acids. Germline CDR1 LGHNA, CDR2 YNFKEQ. Here the CDR3 reads CASSRTSSGPQETQSF. The DNA for the CDR3 is TGTGCCAGCAGCCGGACTTCTAGCGGACCCCAAGAGACCCAGTCCTTC.

The J gene is TRBJ2-7, the V gene TRBV4-3, with 12 bases matching TRBD2. The ends lost 1 base at V and 0 bases at J; junction bases unmatched: 4. This CDR3 comprises 17 residues. CDR1 and CDR2 (germline): LGHNA, YSLEER. CDR3 region: CASSQGTSGALSYEQYF. The CDR3 DNA reads as TGCGCCAGCAGCCAAGGGACTAGCGGGGCCCTCTCCTACGAGCAGTACTTC.

The chain couples TRBV19 to TRBJ2-1; 13 bases align to TRBD2. This CDR3 has 21 amino acids. Germline V gene data show CDR1 as LNHDA and CDR2 as SQIVND (reference sequence). Trimming took 6 bases from V and 0 from J; bases not matched to a gene: 17. The CDR3 loop is CASSPPGGTGLAGRSYNEQFF. CDR3 nucleotides: TGTGCCAGTAGCCCCCCGGGCGGAACGGGACTAGCGGGACGCTCCTACAATGAGCAGTTCTTC. Variable domain in full (rest from reference TRBV19 and TRBJ2-1): DGGITQSPKYLFRKEGQNVTLSCEQNLNHDAMYWYRQDPGQGLRLIYYSQIVNDFQKGDIAEGYSVSREKKESFPLTVTSAQKNPTAFYLCASSPPGGTGLAGRSYNEQFFGPGTRLTVL.

This clonotype was observed a handful of times. The chain joins TRBV6-1 to TRBJ1-1; 7 bases align to TRBD1. CDR1 and CDR2 from the germline V gene are MNHNS and SASEGT. V lost 8 bases, J lost 4 bases, and 13 bases stayed unmatched. This CDR3 comprises 15 residues. The CDR3 region is CASPQGVGGTTEAFF. The DNA of the CDR3 is TGTGCCAGCCCTCAGGGGGTCGGGGGGACCACTGAAGCTTTCTTT.

The table lists this clonotype with many counts. This chain uses TRBV7-2 with TRBJ1-2; tentative D call: TRBD1 (5 bases). There are 19 residues in the CDR3. Germline V lookup: CDR1 SGHTA, CDR2 FQGNSA. The V and J ends lost 2 bases and 1 base respectively, with 23 bases between them. CDR3 sequence reads: CASSLSGRAGKGYNYGYTF. The DNA for the CDR3 is TGTGCCAGCAGCTTATCGGGCAGAGCAGGGAAAGGTTATAACTATGGCTACACCTTC.